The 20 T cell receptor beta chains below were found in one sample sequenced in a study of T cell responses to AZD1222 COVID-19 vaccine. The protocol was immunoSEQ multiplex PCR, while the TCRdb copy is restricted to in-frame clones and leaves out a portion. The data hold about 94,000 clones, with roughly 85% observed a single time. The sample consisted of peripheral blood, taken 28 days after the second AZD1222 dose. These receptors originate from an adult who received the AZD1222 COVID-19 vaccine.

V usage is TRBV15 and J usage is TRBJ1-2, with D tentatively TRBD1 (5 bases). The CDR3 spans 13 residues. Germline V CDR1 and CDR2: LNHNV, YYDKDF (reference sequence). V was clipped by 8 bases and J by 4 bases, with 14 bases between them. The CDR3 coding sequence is TGTGCCACCGGGGACCGGGACCGCTATGGCTACACCTTC. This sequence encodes CATGDRDRYGYTF.

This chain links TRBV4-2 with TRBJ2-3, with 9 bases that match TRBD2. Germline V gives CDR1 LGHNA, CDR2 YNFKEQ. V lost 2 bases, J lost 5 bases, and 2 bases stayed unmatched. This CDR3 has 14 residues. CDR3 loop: CASSQLLAGDTQYF. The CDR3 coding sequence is TGTGCCAGCAGCCAACTACTAGCGGGAGATACGCAGTATTTT.

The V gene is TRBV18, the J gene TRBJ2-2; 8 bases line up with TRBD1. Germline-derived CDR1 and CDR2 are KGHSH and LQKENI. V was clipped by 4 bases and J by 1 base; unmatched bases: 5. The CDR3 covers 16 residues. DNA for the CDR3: TGTGCCAGCTCACAGGAGACAGGGGTGAACACCGGGGAGCTGTTTTTT. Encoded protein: CASSQETGVNTGELFF.

The CDR3 nucleotides are TGTGCCAGCAGTAAATACAGGGAACACGAGCAGTACTTC. As protein: CASSKYREHEQYF. The chain recombines TRBV6-2 or TRBV6-3 with TRBJ2-7; D may be TRBD1 (6 bases). Germline values: CDR1 MNHEY, CDR2 SVGEGT. The ends were cut back, 5 bases at V and 5 bases at J, with 13 bases in the middle. CDR3 length: 13 amino acids.

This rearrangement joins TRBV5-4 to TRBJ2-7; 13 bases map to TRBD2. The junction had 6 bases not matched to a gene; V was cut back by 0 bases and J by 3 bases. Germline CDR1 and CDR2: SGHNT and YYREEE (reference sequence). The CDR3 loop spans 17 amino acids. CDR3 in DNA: TGTGCCAGCAGCTTGGGAACTAGCGGGAGGGGGGGCTACGAGCAGTACTTC. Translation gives CASSLGTSGRGGYEQYF.

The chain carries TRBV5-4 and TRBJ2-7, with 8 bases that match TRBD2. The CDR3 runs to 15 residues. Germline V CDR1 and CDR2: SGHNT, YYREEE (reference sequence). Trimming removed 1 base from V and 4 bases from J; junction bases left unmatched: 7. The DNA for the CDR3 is TGTGCCAGCAGCTTGTCTCCCGGGGGGGCGTACGAGCAGTACTTC. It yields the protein CASSLSPGGAYEQYF.

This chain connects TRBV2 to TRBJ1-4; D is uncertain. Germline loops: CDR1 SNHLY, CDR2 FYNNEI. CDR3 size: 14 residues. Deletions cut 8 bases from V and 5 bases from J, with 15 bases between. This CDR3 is CASGSVLGNEKLFF. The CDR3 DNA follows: TGTGCCAGCGGGTCTGTGTTAGGAAATGAAAAACTGTTTTTT.

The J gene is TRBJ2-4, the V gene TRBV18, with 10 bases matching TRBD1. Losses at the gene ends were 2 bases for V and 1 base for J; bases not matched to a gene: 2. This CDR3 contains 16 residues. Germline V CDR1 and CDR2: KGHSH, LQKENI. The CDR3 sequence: CASSPVGQGAKNIQYF. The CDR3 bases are TGTGCCAGCTCACCAGTGGGACAGGGGGCCAAAAACATTCAGTACTTC.

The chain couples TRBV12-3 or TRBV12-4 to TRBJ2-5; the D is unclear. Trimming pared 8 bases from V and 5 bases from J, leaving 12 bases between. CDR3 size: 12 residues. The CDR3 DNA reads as TGTGCCAGCGGGGATGGGCGGGAGACCCAGTACTTC. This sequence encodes CASGDGRETQYF.

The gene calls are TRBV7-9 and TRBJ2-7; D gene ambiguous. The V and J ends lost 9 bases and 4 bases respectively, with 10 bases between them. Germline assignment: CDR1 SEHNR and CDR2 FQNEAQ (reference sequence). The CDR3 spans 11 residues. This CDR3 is CARRFYYEQYF. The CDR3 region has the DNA TGTGCCAGGCGGTTCTATTACGAGCAGTACTTC.

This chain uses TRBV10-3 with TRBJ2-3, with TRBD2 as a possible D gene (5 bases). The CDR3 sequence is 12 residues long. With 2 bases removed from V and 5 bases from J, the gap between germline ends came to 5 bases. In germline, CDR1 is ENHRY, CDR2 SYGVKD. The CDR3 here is CAISEEGDTQYF. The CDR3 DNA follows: TGTGCCATCAGTGAGGAGGGAGATACGCAGTATTTT.

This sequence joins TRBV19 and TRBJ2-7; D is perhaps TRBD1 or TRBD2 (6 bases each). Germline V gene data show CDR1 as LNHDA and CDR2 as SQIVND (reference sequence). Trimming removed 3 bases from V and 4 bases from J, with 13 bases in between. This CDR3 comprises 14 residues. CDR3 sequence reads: CASSMGQGRYEQYF. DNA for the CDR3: TGTGCCAGTAGTATGGGGCAGGGGAGGTACGAGCAGTACTTC.

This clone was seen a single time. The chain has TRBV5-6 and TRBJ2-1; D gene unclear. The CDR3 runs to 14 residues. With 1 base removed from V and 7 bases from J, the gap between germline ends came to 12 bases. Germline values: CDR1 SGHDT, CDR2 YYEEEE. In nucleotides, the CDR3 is TGTGCCAGCAGCTTGTTAAGGTCCACTAATGAGCAGTTCTTC. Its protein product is CASSLLRSTNEQFF.

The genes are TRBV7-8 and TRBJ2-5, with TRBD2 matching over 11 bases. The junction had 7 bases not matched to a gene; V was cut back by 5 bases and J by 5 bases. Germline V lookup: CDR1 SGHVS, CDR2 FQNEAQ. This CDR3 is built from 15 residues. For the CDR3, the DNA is TGTGCCAGCAGCCATACTAGCGGGGGACGGGAGACCCAGTACTTC. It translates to CASSHTSGGRETQYF.

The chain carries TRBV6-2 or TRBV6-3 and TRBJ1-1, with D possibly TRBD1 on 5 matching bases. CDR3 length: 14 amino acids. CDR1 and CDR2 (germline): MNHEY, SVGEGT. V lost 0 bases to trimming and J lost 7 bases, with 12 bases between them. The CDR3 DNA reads TGTGCCAGCAGTTACTCGACTGGGGGTCATGAAGCTTTCTTT. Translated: CASSYSTGGHEAFF.

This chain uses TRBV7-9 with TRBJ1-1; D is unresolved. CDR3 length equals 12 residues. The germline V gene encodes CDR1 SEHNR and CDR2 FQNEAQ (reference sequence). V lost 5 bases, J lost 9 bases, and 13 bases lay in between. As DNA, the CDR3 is TGTGCCAGCAGCCAGATTGTGGGCCAAGCTTTCTTT. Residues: CASSQIVGQAFF.

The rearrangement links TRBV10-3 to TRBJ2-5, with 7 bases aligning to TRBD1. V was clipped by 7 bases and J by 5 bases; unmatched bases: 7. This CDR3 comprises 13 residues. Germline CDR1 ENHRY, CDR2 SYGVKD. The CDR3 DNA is TGTGCCATCAAAGGGGGCCCTGGGGAGACCCAGTACTTC. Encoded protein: CAIKGGPGETQYF.

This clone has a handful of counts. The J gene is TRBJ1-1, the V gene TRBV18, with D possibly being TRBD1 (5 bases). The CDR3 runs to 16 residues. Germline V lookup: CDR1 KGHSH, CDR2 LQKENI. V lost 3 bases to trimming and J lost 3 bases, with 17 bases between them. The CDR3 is CASSPRGVRLDTEAFF. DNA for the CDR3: TGTGCCAGCTCACCCCGAGGGGTGAGGTTGGACACTGAAGCTTTCTTT.

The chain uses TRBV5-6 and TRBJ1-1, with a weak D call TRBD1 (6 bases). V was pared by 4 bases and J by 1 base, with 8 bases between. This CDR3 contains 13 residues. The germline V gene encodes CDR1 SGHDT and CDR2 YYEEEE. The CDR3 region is CASSTGQNTEAFF. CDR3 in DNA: TGTGCCAGCAGCACGGGACAGAACACTGAAGCTTTCTTT.

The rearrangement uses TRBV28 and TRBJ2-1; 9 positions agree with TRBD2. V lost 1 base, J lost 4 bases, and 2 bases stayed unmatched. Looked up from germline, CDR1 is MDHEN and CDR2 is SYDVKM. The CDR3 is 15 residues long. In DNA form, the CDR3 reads TGTGCCAGCAGTTTATCGACTAGCGGATACAATGAGCAGTTCTTC. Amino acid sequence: CASSLSTSGYNEQFF.